This T cell receptor (beta chain) emerged from a study of OX40 agonist ivuxolimab in advanced cancers. As for the study in general: Every patient in dose escalation had hepatocellular carcinoma, melanoma, renal cell or head and neck cancer.

The CDR3 covers 15 residues. Here immunoSEQ multiplex PCR was the method, and the copy in TCRdb shows in-frame clones only, minus some. Counted here are some 50,000 clones, approximately 78% occurring once; the ten biggest clones make up about 0.73%. As concerns this clone: What it binds is not known.

Notes on the study in general: With doses of 0.1-3.0 mg/kg, partial responders showed among the lowest clonal expansion.

This receptor was identified in an adult with an advanced solid tumor such as melanoma, head and neck, liver or kidney cancer. V usage is TRBV21-1 and J usage is TRBJ1-1; TRBD1, the D gene given by the table, was not confirmed from the DNA. TRBV21-1 is assigned pseudogene status. This specimen consisted of CD4+ or CD8+ T cells sorted from blood, obtained in a trial of the OX40 agonist ivuxolimab. The CDR3 sequence is CASSKPGQGSTEAFF. CDR3 coding DNA: TGTGCCAGCAGCAAGCCGGGACAGGGGAGCACTGAAGCTTTCTTT.